Listed here are 14 T cell receptor delta chains from one sample, sequenced in a study of γδ T cells in repeated Plasmodium falciparum infection. TCRdb processed the multiplex PCR reads again with the CATT caller. Among 75,000 to 100,000 delta-chain clones, more than 1.4% were seen once, and the ten largest hold around 8.1%. Flow sorting of PBMC yielded separate Vgamma9/Vdelta2+ and Vdelta2-negative gammadelta T cell populations for bulk repertoire analysis. The sample comprised gamma-delta T cells from blood. Every receptor here comes from a pool of human donors (malaria-infected and uninfected, not separated).

Remarks on this clone: The likely explanation is a read error, given a far larger clone one base away. The sample carries other DNA sequences with the same CDR3. The V gene is TRDV2, the J gene TRDJ1; 12 bases agree with TRDD3. In the absence of a J gene in TCRdb, the DNA was matched to germline to assign it here. This CDR3 region has 20 residues. Germline assignment: CDR1 GEAIGNYY and CDR2 EKD. Trimming removed 3 bases from V and 5 bases from J; junction bases left unmatched: 21. The CDR3 sequence is CACDGGATRTGGYKVDKLIF. Written as DNA, the CDR3 is TGTGCCTGTGACGGGGGCGCCACCCGTACTGGGGGATACAAAGTTGATAAACTCATCTTT.

This clone came up many times. The likely explanation is a read error, given a far larger clone one base away. Other nucleotide sequences in the sample specify the same CDR3. The J gene is TRDJ1, the V gene TRDV2; 9 nucleotides align to TRDD3. Assignment of the J gene here rests on matching the DNA to germline, because TCRdb gives none. CDR1 is GEAIGNYY and CDR2 is EKD in the germline V gene. The junction had 14 bases not matched to a gene; V was cut back by 4 bases and J by 0 bases. The CDR3 covers 18 residues. The CDR3 protein is CACDPLTGGRPYTDKLIF. In nucleotides, the CDR3 is TGTGCCTGTGATCCCCTCACTGGGGGACGACCGTACACCGATAAACTCATCTTT.

Concerning this clone itself: TCRdb shows a much larger clone's protein in place of this DNA's translation, and the two differ at residue 14, likely through a read error; the protein shown is translated from the DNA. The V call is TRDV1, the J call TRDJ1; 8 bases align to TRDD3. The CDR3 runs 16 residues. Germline CDR1 is TSWWSYY and CDR2 is QGS. The CDR3 DNA reads TGTGCTCTTGGGGATCTACTGCACTGGGGGGCCGATAAACCCATCTTT. As protein: CALGDLLHWGADKPIF.

This clone was recorded a few times. A far more abundant clone sits one base away, making this likely a read error. Other DNA sequences within the sample encode an identical CDR3. The rearrangement uses TRDV1 and TRDJ1; 13 bases line up with TRDD3. Matching the DNA to germline supplied the J gene, which TCRdb does not give. The germline V gene encodes CDR1 TSWWSYY and CDR2 QGS. The CDR3 runs to 23 residues. V trimming: 0 bases; J trimming: 3 bases; junction bases outside the gene matches: 22. DNA of the CDR3: TGTGCTCTTGGGGAACTTGCCCCACCTCCTGTACTGGGGGATACGATCTACCCCGATAAACTCATCTTT. The encoded protein is CALGELAPPPVLGDTIYPDKLIF.

This clone appeared many times. The junction departs from the called germline gene at one end, perhaps through a read error. The identical CDR3 is also encoded by other nucleotide sequences in the sample. The V call is TRDV1, the J call TRDJ1; 12 bases align to TRDD3. The V gene's germline CDR1 is TSWWSYY and CDR2 QGS. The CDR3 length is 22 residues. CDR3 sequence reads: CALGEWSWVDMTGGYPTHKLIF. DNA of the CDR3: TGTGCTCTTGGGGAATGGTCATGGGTGGATATGACTGGGGGATACCCCACCCATAAACTCATCTTT.

Only a few counts were recorded for this clone. The protein recorded in TCRdb matches a much larger clone and deviates from this DNA's translation at residue 10, suggesting a read error; the protein here is obtained by translating the DNA. The V gene is TRDV2, the J gene TRDJ1; maybe TRDD3 (6 bases). The J gene, absent from TCRdb, was called here by matching the DNA to germline. Trimming removed 4 bases at V and 3 bases at J, with 17 bases between. CDR1 and CDR2 from the germline V gene are GEAIGNYY and EKD. CDR3 length equals 15 residues. CDR3 amino acids: CACDPGDQYADKLIF. CDR3 bases: TGTGCCTGTGATCCTGGGGATCAGTACGCCGATAAACTCATCTTT.

This clone was seen more than once but under ten times. A much more abundant neighbour one base away suggests this may be a read error. The rearrangement links TRDV1 to TRDJ1; 9 bases align to TRDD3. The CDR3 extends over 16 amino acids. V lost 4 bases, J lost 0 bases, and 6 bases stayed unmatched. Germline V gene data show CDR1 as TSWWSYY and CDR2 as QGS. The CDR3 region is CALGGPPGGYTDKLIF. The CDR3 DNA is TGTGCTCTTGGGGGACCGCCTGGGGGATACACCGATAAACTCATCTTT.

There are a few counts of this clone. This DNA's translation differs at residue 13 from TCRdb's protein, which comes from a much larger clone; a read error is likely, and the protein shown is translated from the DNA. J is TRDJ3 and V is TRDV2; 7 bases agree with TRDD3. The J gene is absent in TCRdb and was assigned here via DNA matching to germline. The CDR3 totals 16 residues. CDR1 and CDR2 from the germline V gene are GEAIGNYY and EKD. The CDR3 loop is CACDWGSSWDTRPMFF. CDR3 nucleotide sequence: TGTGCCTGTGACTGGGGGAGCTCCTGGGACACCCGACCGATGTTTTTC.

This clone was counted between two and nine times. TCRdb assigns this DNA the protein of a much larger clone, which departs from its translation at residue 18; this likely reflects a read error, and the protein shown comes from translating the DNA. The J gene is uncalled and the V gene is TRDV1; the table calls TRDD3, which could not be checked here. CDR1 is TSWWSYY and CDR2 is QGS in the germline V gene. The CDR3 covers 19 residues. CDR3 amino acids: CALGAFRRPPGPYTDKLTF. DNA for the CDR3: TGTGCTCTTGGGGCCTTCCGAAGACCTCCCGGACCGTACACCGATAAACTCACCTTT.

This clone was seen a few times. This likely reflects a read error, since a far larger clone is one base away. The sample has other DNA sequences that encode this CDR3 too. This chain uses TRDV1 with TRDJ1; 8 bases agree with TRDD3. No J gene is reported in TCRdb; it was inferred here by comparing the DNA with germline. Unmatched junction bases numbered 10, after V lost 5 bases and J lost 5 bases. Germline CDR1 reads TSWWSYY; CDR2 reads QGS. The CDR3 loop spans 15 amino acids. The chain's CDR3 is CALGFYWGYSDKLIF. CDR3 DNA sequence: TGTGCTCTTGGGTTTTACTGGGGATACAGTGATAAACTCATCTTT.

Note on this clone: The protein given by TCRdb reflects a much larger clone and differs at residue 5 from this DNA's translation, likely from a read error; the protein shown is the DNA's translation. J is TRDJ2 and V is TRDV1; a possible D gene is TRDD3 (5 bases). TCRdb is silent on the J gene; assignment here came from matching the DNA to germline. Trimming shortened V by 3 bases and J by 6 bases, and 17 bases separated the two germline ends. CDR1 and CDR2 from the germline V gene are TSWWSYY and QGS. The CDR3 loop spans 16 amino acids. CDR3 sequence: CALGDPRYVLAAQLFF. In DNA form, the CDR3 reads TGTGCTCTTGGGGATCCTCGCTACGTACTGGCAGCACAACTCTTCTTT.

Comments on this clone: TCRdb's entry gives the protein of a much larger clone, which mismatches this DNA's translation at residue 17, likely from a read error; the protein reported here is translated from the DNA. The chain has TRDV1 and TRDJ1; D may be TRDD3 (6 bases). The J gene, missing from TCRdb, was assigned here through DNA to germline matching. Between the trimmed V and J ends, which lost 8 bases and 3 bases, there was a span of 40 bases. Per germline, CDR1 TSWWSYY and CDR2 QGS. The CDR3 contains 22 residues. The chain's CDR3 is CALWSYASLVLKRGSYADKLIF. For the CDR3, the DNA is TGTGCTCTTTGGTCTTACGCCTCCCTAGTCCTTAAAAGGGGATCGTACGCCGATAAACTCATCTTT.

Regarding this clone: This DNA translates differently at residue 11 from the TCRdb protein, which is that of a much larger clone; a read error is likely, and the protein shown is the DNA's own translation. The chain uses TRDV2 and TRDJ1; D gene uncertain. TCRdb is silent on the J gene; assignment here came from matching the DNA to germline. CDR1 is GEAIGNYY and CDR2 is EKD in the germline V gene. The CDR3 totals 17 residues. V dropped 3 bases and J dropped 3 bases, with 22 bases sitting between them. Here the CDR3 reads CACDALTTLRLADKLIF. CDR3 DNA: TGTGCCTGTGACGCGTTAACTACTCTGCGCCTGGCCGATAAACTCATCTTT.

This clone was recorded a few times. The protein TCRdb gives is from a much larger clone and does not agree with this DNA's translation at residue 6, likely a read error; the protein shown here comes from the DNA. For the CDR3, the DNA is TGTGCTCTTGGGGGGGCCTTTTTCCTACTCATGGGGATAGTAACCGATAAACTCATCTTT. This sequence encodes CALGGAFFLLMGIVTDKLIF. This chain joins TRDV1 and TRDJ1, with D tentatively TRDD2 or TRDD3 (7 bases each). No J segment appears in TCRdb, so it was assigned here by matching the sequence to germline. The CDR3 loop spans 20 amino acids. V was shortened by 4 bases and J by 2 bases, with 29 bases between the two germline ends. Germline loops: CDR1 TSWWSYY, CDR2 QGS.